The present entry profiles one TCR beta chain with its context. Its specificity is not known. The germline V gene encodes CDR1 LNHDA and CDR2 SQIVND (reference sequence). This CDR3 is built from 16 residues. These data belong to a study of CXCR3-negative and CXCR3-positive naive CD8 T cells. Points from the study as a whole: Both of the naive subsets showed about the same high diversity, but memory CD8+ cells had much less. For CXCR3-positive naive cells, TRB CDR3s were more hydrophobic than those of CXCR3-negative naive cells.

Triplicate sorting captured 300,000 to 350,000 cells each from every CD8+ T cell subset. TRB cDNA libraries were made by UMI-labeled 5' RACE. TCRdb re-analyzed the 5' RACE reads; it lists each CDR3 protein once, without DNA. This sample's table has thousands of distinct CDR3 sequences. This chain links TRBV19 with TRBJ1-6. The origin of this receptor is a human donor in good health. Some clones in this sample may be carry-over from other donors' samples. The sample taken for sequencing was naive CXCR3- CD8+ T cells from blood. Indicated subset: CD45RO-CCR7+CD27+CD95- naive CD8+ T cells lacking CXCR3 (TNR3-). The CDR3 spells CASSTGPFGDNSPLHF.